This T cell receptor (beta chain) was observed in a study of blood T cell repertoires in COVID-19. Across the study: Acute-phase and convalescent COVID-19 samples originated in the United States, Italy and Spain.

Germline loops: CDR1 KGHSH, CDR2 LQKENI. V was trimmed by 4 bases and J by 10 bases, leaving 16 bases between them. The CDR3 is made up of 13 amino acids. Authors' analysis steps: Counts of nucleated cells, estimated from reference gene primer amplification, were obtained. The assay was immunoSEQ multiplex PCR, and TCRdb's table has in-frame clones only and misses some. V, J and clone size reflect that table, while D and trimming were determined from the DNA. The sample carries 250,000 to 350,000 clones, 80% to 90% recorded once. The Seattle patients joined while their infection was active and were tracked longitudinally afterward.

The rearrangement links TRBV18 to TRBJ1-1; D is unresolved. The sequence was obtained from a woman aged 50 to 60 with COVID-19, enrolled during active disease. Specimen: peripheral blood. The CDR3 DNA reads as TGTGCCAGCTCACTTTCAGACACTTGGCGAGCTTTCTTT. It yields the protein CASSLSDTWRAFF.